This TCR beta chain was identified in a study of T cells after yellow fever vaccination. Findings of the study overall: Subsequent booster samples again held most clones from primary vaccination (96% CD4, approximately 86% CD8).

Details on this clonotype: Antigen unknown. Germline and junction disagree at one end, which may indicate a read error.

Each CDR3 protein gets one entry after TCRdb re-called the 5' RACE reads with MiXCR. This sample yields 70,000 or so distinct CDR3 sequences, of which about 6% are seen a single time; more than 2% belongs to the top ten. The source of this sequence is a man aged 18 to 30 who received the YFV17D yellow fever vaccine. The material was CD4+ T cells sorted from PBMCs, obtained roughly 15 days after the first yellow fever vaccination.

The CDR3 DNA reads as TGTGCCAGCAGTCGGGGGTCCGGCACCGGGGCGCTGTTTTTT. It is translated as CASSRGSGTGALFF. The chain links TRBV3-1 to TRBJ2-2, with a tentative D call TRBD2 (6 bases). This CDR3 comprises 14 residues. The germline V gene has CDR1 LGHDT and CDR2 YNNKEL (reference sequence).